This T cell receptor beta chain was sequenced during a study of cytomegalovirus exposure and HLA in healthy donors listed by TCRdb under 2017. For the study in its entirety: An earlier analysis of fewer than 750 of the donors reported approximately 300 Gb of sequence data and approximately 120 million unique TCR beta sequences obtained from around 170 million T cells. Donor age, sex, ethnicity and CMV serostatus were compiled alongside the repertoire data. All discovery cohort repertoires had been generated using a single sequencing platform. High-throughput TCR immunosequencing, statistical association of individual TCRs with disease status, and machine learning were combined to predict cytomegalovirus infection status. The aim of the study was to test whether cataloging public T cell receptors could identify signatures of past pathogen exposure. Among some 400 genotyped donors of the cohort, an average of approximately 240,000 unique TCR beta nucleotide sequences were sequenced per donor, around 20% of them non-productive. The T cell repertoires of 700 or so subjects were profiled by immunosequencing and related to cytomegalovirus serostatus. A later genetic analysis took genome-wide SNP genotypes for about three fifths of the 666 donors and used that subset as a discovery cohort. Because of strong linkage in the cohort, five DR-DQ haplotypes were treated as single units for association and clustering. To decide whether each TCR beta V gene segment behaved as functional or pseudogenic, an earlier analysis of approximately 590 of the donors relied on high-throughput TCR beta sequencing. Class I and class II HLA loci were covered by the typing at four-digit resolution. Besides the first cohort of around 700 subjects, a separate validation cohort made up of roughly 130 different subjects was used. Around 330 gigabases of sequencing data and 70 million to 95 million unique TCR sequences made up an early release that covered under 750 HLA-typed donors. A later analysis re-analyzed previously published TCR beta repertoires from 666 donors and added high-resolution HLA genotyping to study TCR occurrence patterns. The later analysis used no new phenotypic data to find candidate immune exposures, relying instead on TCR beta sequences and their occurrence across donors. Of the approximately 400 genotyped donors, 65% to 90% fell in the genetic ancestry cluster associated with self-reported Caucasian donors. The number of donors typed differed by locus, with roughly 629-640 for A, B, C, DRB1 and DQB1, approximately 500 for DQA1, nearly 610 for DPA1, and some 470 for DPB1.

Paper-wide results and their limitations: A later genetic analysis associated a missense DCLRE1C variant with V-gene and J-gene trimming of TCR beta chains, and an independent cohort replicated the association. According to a later genetic analysis, donors in an Asian-associated ancestry cluster had fewer N-insertions in productive TCRs than the roughly 660-donor mean. Across donors, most TCR sequences were observed very rarely, whereas some public TCRs were present in many individuals. Linkage disequilibrium might explain the correlated functional status among segregating V segments, but an unknown experimental factor could not be excluded. Several of the top co-occurrence clusters appeared to be linked to parvovirus B19, influenza, CMV and Epstein-Barr virus, according to a later analysis. In an earlier analysis of around 500 of the donors, most TCR beta V segments appeared in productive rearrangements about 87% or about 30% of the time, broadly matching IMGT annotations. In a later analysis, TCR association rates were found to vary across HLA loci, with the most associated TCRs seen for DRB1 alleles and the fewest for HLA-C alleles. In vitro tests confirmed that a few of the cytomegalovirus-associated TCR beta chains recognize cytomegalovirus antigens. In a later analysis, most CMV-associated TCR beta chains were found to appear HLA-restricted, with HLA associations seemingly driven largely by CMV exposure. The presence/absence analyses assumed that sequencing depth was roughly uniform across donors, and that assumption may not be true. Because counts were too low, about 15 rarely observed V segments, including chromosome 9 orphons, were left out of the earlier analysis of some 640 of the donors. Only TCR beta chains were sequenced in this cohort, and the absence of alpha or paired-chain data limited detectable features. The classifier was reported to diagnose cytomegalovirus status with high specificity and sensitivity in both the original cohort and the validation cohort. A group of highly shared sequence variants was considered likely to be a technical artifact of the sequencing pipeline. Specific HLA alleles were associated with 15,000 to 20,000 TCR beta sequences at a false discovery rate of 0.05 in a later analysis. A further reported finding was that TCR beta sequences accurately predicted the HLA-A and HLA-B alleles for most subjects in the first cohort. A total of about 150 TCR beta chains were listed by the study as associated with cytomegalovirus. Because HLA typing was missing for some donors at each locus, association tests included only the typed subset. Some IMGT-functional V segments, including TRBV6-2 and TRBV6-3, could not be distinguished by the 87-base-pair reads and were therefore excluded. A later analysis found that HLA-associated TCR beta chains were more clonally expanded and had lower generation probabilities than equally common non-associated chains. Assigning TCR associations to individual alleles was difficult when HLA alleles, especially DR and DQ, strongly co-occurred. The only immune exposure information available for the cohort was CMV serostatus. The authors suggested that the approach could potentially be generalized to other disease states and immunological phenotypes.

The cohort comprised around 700 healthy bone marrow donors. All cohort members were sampled while nominally healthy, although unrecorded immune exposures were likely present. The donor was CMV seronegative and was included in the group of hundreds of seronegative cohort members. A peripheral blood sample was collected from each donor, and TCR beta sequencing was performed on peripheral blood mononuclear cells. Genomic DNA extraction from the blood cell samples was performed with the Qiagen DNeasy Blood Extraction Kit. V and J lose 5 bases and 1 base, and a span of 9 bases separates them. Reading from cysteine to phenylalanine, the CDR3 counts 14 amino acids. The retained sequence is limited to the CDR3, 42 bases, with the frame set at the first base. For CDR1 and CDR2, the germline V gene lists MDHEN and SYDVKM. Preparation of the library involved the immunoSEQ multiplex PCR assay. For the multiplex PCR, a mixture combining 60 forward primers for TCR Vbeta segments and 13 reverse primers for TCR Jbeta segments was used. Amplification of the CDR3 region of rearranged TCR beta genes was performed with a multiplex PCR assay on genomic DNA. On the Illumina HiSeq System, the amplified TCR beta libraries were sequenced as 87-base-pair reads. Per the authors' processing: A later analysis tallied roughly 76 million unique TCR beta chains across the 666 repertoires, and roughly 11 million of those chains were shared by two or more donors. Raw reads were error-corrected and collapsed into unique sequences with a nearest-neighbor algorithm that merged closely related sequences to remove PCR and sequencing errors. V, D and J gene segments were assigned by aligning CDR3 sequences to IMGT reference sequences. For a sequence to be retained, a match of at least six nucleotides to both a V gene segment and a J gene segment was required. Rearrangements were called productive when the CDR3 lacked stop codons and stayed in frame with V and J; all others were non-productive. Following IMGT convention, CDR3 was defined as the stretch from the second conserved V-encoded cysteine up to the conserved J-encoded phenylalanine. In an earlier analysis of approximately 500 of the donors, sequences lacking an unambiguous match to a single V gene segment were excluded. In an earlier analysis of approximately 550 of the donors, V segments were called functional above 56.7% productive rearrangements and were called segregating when the between-donor standard deviation exceeded 5%. A statistical classification framework was built to diagnose cytomegalovirus status from the catalog of TCR beta chain sequences. A later analysis assigned V and J genes by comparing TCR nucleotide sequences with IMGT/GENE-DB human TR gene sequences. The TCRdist pipeline was used in a later analysis to assign CDR3 sequences and most-parsimonious VDJ recombination scenarios. In a later analysis, each TCR beta chain was defined by its CDR3 amino acid sequence together with its V-gene family, and reads without a unique V-gene family were excluded. To address suspected cross-contamination and a sequencing artifact, a later analysis removed 450 to 700 highly shared, low-generation-probability nucleotide sequences. In a later analysis, a clonal expansion index for each public chain was calculated from normalized within-repertoire ranks of inferred template counts. In a later analysis, generation probabilities were computed with a VDJ recombination model fitted to out-of-frame rearrangements, and the resulting probabilities were checked against IGoR. A later analysis scored TCR-TCR, TCR-HLA and TCR-CMV co-occurrence with hypergeometric tests, applying a repertoire-size bias correction to TCR pairs. To estimate false discovery rates, a later analysis permuted the HLA or CMV assignments 20 times. A later analysis grouped co-occurring TCRs with DBSCAN, adding TCRdist sequence similarity when clustering within HLA-allele-positive subsets. Co-occurrence clustering excluded repertoires with fewer than 30,000 or more than 120,000 public chains, plus five with anomalous nucleotide sharing. TCRdb took over this immuneACCESS table, retaining in-frame rearrangements with V and J assigned. Such tables are incomplete; in checked studies, under half of the missing clones stem from an unresolved V gene, and the remainder is unexplained. That table furnishes V, J and clone size, whereas the DNA furnished D and trimming. The sample table shows roughly 150,000 clones, and over 80% are seen once. The ten largest clones take up approximately 3.6% of the sample.

Comment on this clone: The specificity of this receptor is unknown. No base-level quality is on record; no much larger clone is a single base apart. Other nucleotide sequences from this sample produce the same CDR3.

Sequencing input: PBMCs. The sequence links TRBV28 to TRBJ1-3; TRBD1 is possibly the D segment (5 matching bases). The clonotype comes from a male donor in good health and CMV-seronegative. The CDR3 region reads CASSRGGSGNTIYF. The nucleotide sequence reads TGTGCCAGCAGTCGGGGGGGATCTGGAAACACCATATATTTT.